This entry lists 2 T cell receptor beta chains sequenced from one sample in a study of low-dose radiotherapy and immunotherapy resistance in tumors. The time point was: after trial treatment. Treatment meaning: LDRT plus nivolumab, ipilimumab, low-dose cyclophosphamide and aspirin (RACIN trial). Priming of first-strand cDNA relied on TRAV- and TRBV-specific primers (covering alpha and beta chains). With a V-primer adapter and a constant-region primer, TCRs were amplified for roughly 18 PCR cycles. TCRdb processed the reads anew with MiXCR; each CDR3 protein has one entry. The sample has about 30,000 distinct CDR3 sequences; around 50% are singletons. This specimen consisted of PBMCs, obtained after low-dose radiotherapy plus immunotherapy. The origin of the receptors is a male donor with gallbladder cancer.

This clonotype was seen only once. This chain connects TRBV19 to TRBJ1-2; possible D gene TRBD1, 5 bases. The CDR3 runs to 13 residues. Germline loops: CDR1 LNHDA, CDR2 SQIVND (reference sequence). The CDR3 reads CAVLDTTNYGYTF. CDR3 nucleotide sequence: TGTGCGGTTCTGGACACAACTAACTATGGCTACACCTTC.

This clonotype occurred a few times. The chain is built from TRBV5-1 and TRBJ2-1; D remains unclear. Per the germline V gene, CDR1 is SGHRS and CDR2 is YFSETQ. The CDR3 extends over 12 amino acids. The V and J ends lost 0 bases and 5 bases respectively, with 3 bases between them. CDR3: CASSLGNNEQFF. The CDR3 DNA follows: TGCGCCAGCAGCTTGGGGAACAATGAGCAGTTCTTC.